Presented here are 2 T cell receptor beta chains from one specimen sequenced in a study of OX40 agonist ivuxolimab in advanced cancers. TCRdb's copy holds only in-frame clones and misses some; the assay was immunoSEQ multiplex PCR. The sample yields about 68,000 clones, more than 75% seen once. The sequencing here drew on CD4+ or CD8+ T cells sorted from blood, taken in a trial of the OX40 agonist ivuxolimab. These receptor sequences come from an adult with an advanced solid tumor such as melanoma, head and neck, liver or kidney cancer.

The chain recombines TRBV7-3 with TRBJ1-2, with 7 bases that match TRBD1. V lost 5 bases and J lost 3; bases outside the gene matches: 9. Germline values: CDR1 SGHTA, CDR2 FQGTGA. The CDR3 loop spans 15 amino acids. The CDR3 reads CASSPVGGGYYGYTF. As DNA, the CDR3 is TGTGCCAGCAGCCCCGTAGGAGGGGGCTACTATGGCTACACCTTC.

The genes are TRBV25-1 and TRBJ2-7, with D perhaps assigned TRBD1 or TRBD2 (7 bases each). Germline lookup yields CDR1 MGHDK and CDR2 SYGVNS. The germline V and J ends were trimmed by 7 bases and 2 bases, with 15 bases remaining between them. CDR3 length equals 14 residues. This chain's CDR3 is CASTRGGKAYEQYF. The DNA of the CDR3 is TGTGCCAGCACCAGGGGGGGCAAGGCCTACGAGCAGTACTTC.